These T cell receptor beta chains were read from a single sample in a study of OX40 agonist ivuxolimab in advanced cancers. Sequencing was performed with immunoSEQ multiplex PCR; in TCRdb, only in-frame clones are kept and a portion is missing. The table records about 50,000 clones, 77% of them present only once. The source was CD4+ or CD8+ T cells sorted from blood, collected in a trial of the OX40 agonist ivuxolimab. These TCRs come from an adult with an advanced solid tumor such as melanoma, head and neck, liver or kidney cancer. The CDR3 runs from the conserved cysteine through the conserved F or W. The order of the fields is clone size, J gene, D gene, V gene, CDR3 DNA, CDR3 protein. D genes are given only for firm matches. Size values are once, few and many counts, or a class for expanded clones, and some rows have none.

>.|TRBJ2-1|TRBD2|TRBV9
TGTGCCAGCAGCTTTAGCGGGAGGCTTAACGATGAGCAGTTCTTC
CASSFSGRLNDEQFF
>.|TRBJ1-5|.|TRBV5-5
TGTGCCAGCAGCTTGGCAGGTGTTCCCCGGGATCAGCCCCAGCATTTT
CASSLAGVPRDQPQHF
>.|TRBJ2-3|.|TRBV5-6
TGTGCCAGCAGCTTGGGGGAGCGTAGGCTTAGCACAGATACGCAGTATTTT
CASSLGERRLSTDTQYF
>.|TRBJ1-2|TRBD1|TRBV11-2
TGTGCCAGCAGCGCGGATCAGGGGGCGGGCTATGGCTACACCTTC
CASSADQGAGYGYTF
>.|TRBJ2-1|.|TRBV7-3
TGTGCCAGCAGCTTAGGACACGGGGCGTACAATGAGCAGTTCTTC
CASSLGHGAYNEQFF
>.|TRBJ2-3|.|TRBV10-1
TGCGCCAGCAGTGAGAAGGGAATGTGGACAGATACGCAGTATTTT
CASSEKGMWTDTQYF
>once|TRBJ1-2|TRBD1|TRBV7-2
TGTGCCAGCAGCTTGGGGACAGCGATTAACTATGGCTACACCTTC
CASSLGTAINYGYTF
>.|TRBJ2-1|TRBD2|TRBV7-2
TGTGCCAGCAGCCCCCAACTAGCGGGGCACAATGAGCAGTTCTTC
CASSPQLAGHNEQFF
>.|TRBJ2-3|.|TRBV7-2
TGTGCCAGCAGCTTAGAGATCAGGCCACCCGGGGATACGCAGTATTTT
CASSLEIRPPGDTQYF
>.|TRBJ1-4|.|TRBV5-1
TGCGCCAGCAGCTTGGAGGCAGGGCGTAATGAAAAACTGTTTTTT
CASSLEAGRNEKLFF
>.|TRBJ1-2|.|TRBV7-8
TGTGCCAGCAGCTTAGGACACGGGGGCTATGGCTACACCTTC
CASSLGHGGYGYTF
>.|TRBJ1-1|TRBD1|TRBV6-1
TGTGCCAGCAGTACAGGGGCCCAAGCTTTCTTT
CASSTGAQAFF
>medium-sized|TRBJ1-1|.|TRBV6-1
TGTGCCAGCAGTGAAGCTTTCTTT
CASSEAFF
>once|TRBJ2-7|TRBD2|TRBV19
TGTGCCAGTATGCGGGCTAGCGGAGTCTCCTACGAGCAGTACTTC
CASMRASGVSYEQYF
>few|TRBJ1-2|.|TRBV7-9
TGTGCCAGCGGAGGAAACTATGGCTACACCTTC
CASGGNYGYTF
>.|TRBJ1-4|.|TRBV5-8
TGTGCCAGCAGCTTGGGGATGACCTCGGGTGAAAAACTGTTTTTT
CASSLGMTSGEKLFF
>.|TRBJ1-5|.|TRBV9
TGTGCCAGCAGCACCCGACAGTCAGGTCAGCCCCAGCATTTT
CASSTRQSGQPQHF
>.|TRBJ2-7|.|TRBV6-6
TGTGCCAGCAGTTACGGGCGATCCGAGCAGTACTTC
CASSYGRSEQYF
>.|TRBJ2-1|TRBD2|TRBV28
TGTGCCAGCAGCCTAGCGGGCATAACCTACAATGAGCAGTTCTTC
CASSLAGITYNEQFF
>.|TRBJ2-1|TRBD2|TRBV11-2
TGTGCCAGCAGTCGTGAAGGGACTAGCGGGAGTTATGAGCAGTTCTTC
CASSREGTSGSYEQFF
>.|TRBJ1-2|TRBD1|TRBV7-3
TGTGCCAGCAGCTTATCTGGACAGGGGTGGGCCCCTAACTATGGCTACACCTTC
CASSLSGQGWAPNYGYTF
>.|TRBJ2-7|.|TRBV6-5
TGTGCCAGCAGTTCCCGGCGGGGTGGGTCCTACGAGCAGTACTTC
CASSSRRGGSYEQYF
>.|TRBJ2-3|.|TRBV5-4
TGTGCCAGCAGCTTCGGAATTACCGCAGATACGCAGTATTTT
CASSFGITADTQYF
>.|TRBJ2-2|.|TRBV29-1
TGCAGCGTTGAAGGACAGGGAGGAACCGGGGAGCTGTTTTTT
CSVEGQGGTGELFF
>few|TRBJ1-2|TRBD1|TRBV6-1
TGTGCCAGCAGAGGGGACAGGGACTACTATGGCTACACCTTC
CASRGDRDYYGYTF
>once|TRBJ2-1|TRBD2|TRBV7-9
TGTGCCAGCAGCTTGGACCATCGACTTGCCAGCGGGATATACAATGAGCAGTTCTTC
CASSLDHRLASGIYNEQFF
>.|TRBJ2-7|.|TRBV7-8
TGTGCCAGCAGCTATCCGAAGGGTCCAGGGTTCCACGAGCAGTACTTC
CASSYPKGPGFHEQYF
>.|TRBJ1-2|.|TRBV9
TGTGCCAGCAGCGCTTCAGGGGACACCAAATATGGCTACACCTTC
CASSASGDTKYGYTF
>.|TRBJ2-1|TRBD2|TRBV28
TGTGCCAGCAGTTTAACCGGGGGGGCCTACAATGAGCAGTTCTTC
CASSLTGGAYNEQFF
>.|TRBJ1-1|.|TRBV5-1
TGCGCCAGCAGCTTAGGAGGGGATGCCCACACTGAAGCTTTCTTT
CASSLGGDAHTEAFF
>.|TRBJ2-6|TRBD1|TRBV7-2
TGTGCCAGCAGCCCGCGACAGGGTAGGGTCAACGTCCTGACTTTC
CASSPRQGRVNVLTF
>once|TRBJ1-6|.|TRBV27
TGTGCCAGCAGTTTATACGGGGGCCCAGGTAATTCACCCCTCCACTTT
CASSLYGGPGNSPLHF
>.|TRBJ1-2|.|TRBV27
TGTGCCAGCAGTATCCTAGGGGATGGCTATGGCTACACCTTC
CASSILGDGYGYTF
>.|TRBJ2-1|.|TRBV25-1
TGTGCCAGCAGTCCCCCCGGCTGGAGCTTCTCCTACAATGAGCAGTTCTTC
CASSPPGWSFSYNEQFF
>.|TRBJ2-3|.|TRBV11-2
TGTGCCAGCAGGGCTATCAGGGGAAGCACAGATACGCAGTATTTT
CASRAIRGSTDTQYF
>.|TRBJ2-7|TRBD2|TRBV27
TGTGCCAGCAGTCCGCGGGGGGCTTACGAGCAGTACTTC
CASSPRGAYEQYF